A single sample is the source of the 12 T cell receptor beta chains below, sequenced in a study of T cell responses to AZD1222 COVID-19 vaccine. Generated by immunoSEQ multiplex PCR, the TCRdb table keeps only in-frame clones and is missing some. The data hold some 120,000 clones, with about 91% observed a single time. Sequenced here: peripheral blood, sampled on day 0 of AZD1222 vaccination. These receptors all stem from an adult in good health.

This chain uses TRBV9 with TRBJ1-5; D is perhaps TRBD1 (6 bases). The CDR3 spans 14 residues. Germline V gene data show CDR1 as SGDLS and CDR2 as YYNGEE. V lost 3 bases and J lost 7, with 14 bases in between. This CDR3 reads CASSGSGAQQPQHF. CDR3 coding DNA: TGTGCCAGCAGCGGATCAGGGGCCCAGCAGCCCCAGCATTTT.

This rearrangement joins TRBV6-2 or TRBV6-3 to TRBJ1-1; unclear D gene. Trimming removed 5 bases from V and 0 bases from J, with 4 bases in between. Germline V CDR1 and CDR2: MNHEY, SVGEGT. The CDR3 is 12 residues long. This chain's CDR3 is CASSPMNTEAFF. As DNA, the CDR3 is TGTGCCAGCAGTCCGATGAACACTGAAGCTTTCTTT.

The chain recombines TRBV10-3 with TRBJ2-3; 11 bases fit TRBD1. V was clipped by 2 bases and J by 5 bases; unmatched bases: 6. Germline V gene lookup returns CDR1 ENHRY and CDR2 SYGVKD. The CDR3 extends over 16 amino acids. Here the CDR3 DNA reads TGTGCCATCAGTGAGGCGGGACAGGGGGGAAAAGATACGCAGTATTTT. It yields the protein CAISEAGQGGKDTQYF.

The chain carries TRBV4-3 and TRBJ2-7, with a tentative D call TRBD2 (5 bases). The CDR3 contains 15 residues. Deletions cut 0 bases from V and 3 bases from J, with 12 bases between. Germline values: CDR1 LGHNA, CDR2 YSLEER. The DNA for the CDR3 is TGCGCCAGCAGCCAAGATAGGTTAGGACTCTACGAGCAGTACTTC. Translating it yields CASSQDRLGLYEQYF.

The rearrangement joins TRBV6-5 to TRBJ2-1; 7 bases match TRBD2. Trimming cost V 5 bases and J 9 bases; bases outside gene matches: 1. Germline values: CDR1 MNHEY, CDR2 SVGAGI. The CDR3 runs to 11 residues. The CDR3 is CASSTGGEQFF. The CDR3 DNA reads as TGTGCCAGCAGTACGGGGGGTGAGCAGTTCTTC.

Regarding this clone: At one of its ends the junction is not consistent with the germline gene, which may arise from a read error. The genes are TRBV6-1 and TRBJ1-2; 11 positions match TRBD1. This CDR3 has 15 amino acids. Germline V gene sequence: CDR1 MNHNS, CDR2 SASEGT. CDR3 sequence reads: CASSEADRGLRLGAF. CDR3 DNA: TGTGCCAGCAGTGAAGCGGACAGGGGGCTCCGATTGGGAGCCTTC.

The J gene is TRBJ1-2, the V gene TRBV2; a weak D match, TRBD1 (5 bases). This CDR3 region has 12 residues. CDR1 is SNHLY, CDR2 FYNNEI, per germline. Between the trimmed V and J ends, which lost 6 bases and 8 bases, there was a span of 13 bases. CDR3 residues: CASRGDGLGYTF. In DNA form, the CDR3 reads TGTGCCAGCAGGGGGGACGGTCTCGGCTACACCTTC.

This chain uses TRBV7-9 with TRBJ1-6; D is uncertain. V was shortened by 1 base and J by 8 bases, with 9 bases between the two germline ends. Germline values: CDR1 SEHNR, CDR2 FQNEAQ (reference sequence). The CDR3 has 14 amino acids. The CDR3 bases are TGTGCCAGCAGCTTAGGACTGGATTATTCACCCCTCCACTTT. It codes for CASSLGLDYSPLHF.

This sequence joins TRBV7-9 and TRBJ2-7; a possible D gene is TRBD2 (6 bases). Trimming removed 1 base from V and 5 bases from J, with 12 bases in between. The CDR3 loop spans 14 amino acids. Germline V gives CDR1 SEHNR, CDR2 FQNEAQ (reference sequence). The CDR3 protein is CASSLDGREDEQYF. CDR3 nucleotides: TGTGCCAGCAGCTTAGACGGGAGAGAGGACGAGCAGTACTTC.

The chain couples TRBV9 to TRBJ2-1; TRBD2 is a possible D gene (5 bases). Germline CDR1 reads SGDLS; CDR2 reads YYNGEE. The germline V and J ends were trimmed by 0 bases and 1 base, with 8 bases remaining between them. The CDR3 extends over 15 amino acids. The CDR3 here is CASSVDGGSYNEQFF. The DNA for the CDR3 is TGTGCCAGCAGCGTAGATGGCGGGTCCTACAATGAGCAGTTCTTC.

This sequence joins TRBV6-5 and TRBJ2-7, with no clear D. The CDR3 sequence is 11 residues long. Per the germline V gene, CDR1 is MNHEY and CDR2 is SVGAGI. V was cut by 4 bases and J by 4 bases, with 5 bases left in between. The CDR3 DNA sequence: TGTGCCAGCAGTTGGGCATACGAGCAGTACTTC. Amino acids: CASSWAYEQYF.

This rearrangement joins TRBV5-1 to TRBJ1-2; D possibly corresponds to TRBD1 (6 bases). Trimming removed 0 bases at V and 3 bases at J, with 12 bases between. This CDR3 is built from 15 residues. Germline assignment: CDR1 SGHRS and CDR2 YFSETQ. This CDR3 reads CASSLVGGRDYGYTF. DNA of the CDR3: TGCGCCAGCAGCTTGGTGGGGGGGCGCGACTATGGCTACACCTTC.